Presented here are 28 T cell receptor beta chains from one specimen sequenced in a study of CD8 T cells in ankylosing spondylitis. Via MiXCR, TCRdb re-called the 5' RACE reads, giving one row per CDR3 protein. The table records about 240,000 distinct CDR3 sequences, 8.6% of them present only once. Sequenced sample: blood, either unsorted or a sorted T cell fraction (not recorded which). The receptors here all came from a male donor with ankylosing spondylitis or in good health (not recorded which).

This clonotype was seen at least ten times. V is TRBV12-3 or TRBV12-4 and J is TRBJ2-7; no clear D gene. V lost 0 bases and J 6 bases, leaving 9 bases between the germline ends. The CDR3 loop spans 13 amino acids. CDR3 nucleotides: TGTGCCAGCAGTTTAGCCGGGTTAACCGAGCAGTACTTC. Translation: CASSLAGLTEQYF.

This clonotype has ten or more counts. This chain connects TRBV7-6 to TRBJ2-1; 13 nucleotides line up with TRBD2. V shed 5 bases and J 7 bases; nucleotides not matched to a gene: 5. Germline CDR1 reads SGHVS; CDR2 reads FNYEAQ. This CDR3 comprises 15 residues. CDR3 amino acids: CASSPPTSGGNEQFF. The CDR3 DNA reads TGTGCCAGCAGCCCTCCGACTAGCGGGGGGAATGAGCAGTTCTTC.

The table lists this clonotype with many counts. The J gene is TRBJ1-1, the V gene TRBV9, with TRBD1 matching 9 bases. Trimming removed 4 bases from V and 7 bases from J; junction bases left unmatched: 5. Germline V gene sequence: CDR1 SGDLS, CDR2 YYNGEE. This CDR3 comprises 13 residues. CDR3 in amino acids: CASSTSDRGEAFF. DNA for the CDR3: TGTGCCAGCAGCACATCGGACAGGGGTGAAGCTTTCTTT.

This clonotype was observed many times. This chain uses TRBV4-3 with TRBJ2-5, with a possible D match to TRBD2 (7 bases). Looked up from germline, CDR1 is LGHNA and CDR2 is YSLEER. The V gene lost 4 bases and the J gene lost 5 bases, with 14 bases spanning the gap. CDR3 size: 14 residues. The CDR3 loop reads CASSLRGGDETQYF. Written as DNA, the CDR3 is TGCGCCAGCAGCCTTAGAGGGGGGGATGAGACCCAGTACTTC.

This clonotype was seen more than once but under ten times. The genes are TRBV3-1 and TRBJ1-1; D unclear. The CDR3 has 12 amino acids. Trimming left V 3 bases short and J 6 bases short, with 8 bases between. The germline gives CDR1 LGHDT, CDR2 YNNKEL (reference sequence). The DNA for the CDR3 is TGTGCCAGCAGCCAGGGAATGGCTGAAGCTTTCTTT. Its translation is CASSQGMAEAFF.

There are many counts of this clonotype. The chain has TRBV4-2 and TRBJ1-6, with no clear D. Between the trimmed V and J ends, which lost 4 bases and 8 bases, there was a span of 15 bases. The CDR3 totals 15 residues. Germline lookup yields CDR1 LGHNA and CDR2 YNFKEQ. CDR3 DNA: TGTGCCAGCAGCCTCTTGCAGCGGCCGGATTCACCCCTCCACTTT. It is translated as CASSLLQRPDSPLHF.

This clonotype appeared many times. CDR3 residues: CASSLMGSRFQETQYF. The DNA for the CDR3 is TGCGCCAGCAGCTTGATGGGGAGCAGGTTCCAAGAGACCCAGTACTTC. The chain combines TRBV5-1 with TRBJ2-5; D might be TRBD2 (5 bases). The CDR3 has 16 residues. The V gene lost 1 base and the J gene lost 1 base, with 14 bases spanning the gap. Germline V lookup: CDR1 SGHRS, CDR2 YFSETQ.

This clonotype was detected only a few times. This chain links TRBV21-1 with TRBJ2-3; the table calls TRBD1, which could not be checked here. TRBV21-1 is deemed a pseudogene. The CDR3 is 16 amino acids. CDR3 DNA: TGTGCCAGCAGCAAACCCAGGGGCGAGGAGGCAGATACGCAGTATTTT. It is translated as CASSKPRGEEADTQYF.

Many counts were recorded for this clonotype. The chain has TRBV5-1 and TRBJ2-3, with D unclear. The CDR3 runs 13 residues. Trimming took 7 bases from V and 3 from J, leaving 12 bases between them. Per germline, CDR1 SGHRS and CDR2 YFSETQ. The DNA for the CDR3 is TGCGCCAGCCGAGCTGCGACGACAGATACGCAGTATTTT. Its protein product is CASRAATTDTQYF. Supplemented by reference TRBV5-1 and TRBJ2-3, the full variable domain reads KAGVTQTPRYLIKTRGQQVTLSCSPISGHRSVSWYQQTPGQGLQFLFEYFSETQRNKGNFPGRFSGRQFSNSRSEMNVSTLELGDSALYLCASRAATTDTQYFGPGTRLTVL.

This clonotype has a count of ten or more. This sequence joins TRBV5-1 and TRBJ2-5; no clear D gene. The ends were cut back, 0 bases at V and 3 bases at J, with 3 bases in the middle. This CDR3 has 12 residues. Germline V lookup: CDR1 SGHRS, CDR2 YFSETQ. This CDR3 reads CASSLAEETQYF. The CDR3 nucleotides read TGCGCCAGCAGCTTGGCCGAAGAGACCCAGTACTTC.

A few counts support this clonotype. The V and J genes are TRBV5-1 and TRBJ2-7; D not certain. V was clipped by 0 bases and J by 6 bases, with 7 bases between them. The CDR3 length is 12 residues. Germline V gene lookup returns CDR1 SGHRS and CDR2 YFSETQ. The CDR3 sequence is CASSLDYGEQYF. For the CDR3, the DNA is TGCGCCAGCAGCTTGGACTATGGCGAGCAGTACTTC.

Ten or more counts support this clonotype. This rearrangement joins TRBV12-3 or TRBV12-4 to TRBJ1-1; a weak D match, TRBD1 (6 bases). This CDR3 comprises 12 residues. Trimming cost V 3 bases and J 7 bases, with 9 bases left between them. The CDR3 sequence: CASSLGRGEAFF. The CDR3 nucleotides read TGTGCCAGCAGTTTGGGCAGGGGTGAAGCTTTCTTT.

This clonotype has just a few counts. The V gene is TRBV5-1, the J gene TRBJ2-5, with D perhaps assigned TRBD1 or TRBD2 (6 bases each). Germline V gene data show CDR1 as SGHRS and CDR2 as YFSETQ. V lost 3 bases to trimming and J lost 5 bases, with 23 bases between them. This CDR3 has 17 residues. CDR3 protein: CASSSPRGAEGVETQYF. CDR3 in DNA: TGCGCCAGCAGCTCACCCCGCGGGGCCGAGGGGGTTGAGACCCAGTACTTC.

This clonotype was seen repeatedly, ten times or more. V usage is TRBV12-3 or TRBV12-4 and J usage is TRBJ2-5; TRBD2 matches at 12 bases. Trimming cost V 5 bases and J 3 bases; bases outside gene matches: 7. This CDR3 is built from 16 residues. CDR3 amino acids: CASSPRTSGAEETQYF. CDR3 nucleotide sequence: TGTGCCAGCAGTCCTCGGACTAGCGGGGCGGAAGAGACCCAGTACTTC.

In its sample, this clonotype was seen many times. The chain combines TRBV12-3 or TRBV12-4 with TRBJ1-2; D perhaps matches TRBD1 (5 bases). CDR3 length: 15 residues. The germline V and J ends were trimmed by 5 bases and 3 bases, with 16 bases remaining between them. The CDR3 DNA reads TGTGCCAGCAGTCCTCCCGTTGAAGGGGACTATGGCTACACCTTC. Its translation is CASSPPVEGDYGYTF.

This clonotype appeared many times. V is TRBV6-5 and J is TRBJ2-4; 7 positions match TRBD2. CDR3 size: 15 residues. Germline assignment: CDR1 MNHEY and CDR2 SVGAGI. V dropped 2 bases and J dropped 8; count of bases not matched to a gene: 9. The CDR3 spells CASSYQGGPGDIQYF. The CDR3 DNA reads as TGTGCCAGCAGTTACCAGGGAGGGCCTGGAGACATTCAGTACTTC.

At least ten counts were recorded for this clonotype. J is TRBJ2-1 and V is TRBV7-3; TRBD2 aligns across 11 bases. Trimming removed 0 bases from V and 6 bases from J; junction bases left unmatched: 7. There are 17 residues in the CDR3. Germline V gene lookup returns CDR1 SGHTA and CDR2 FQGTGA. CDR3 sequence (DNA): TGTGCCAGCAGCTTAACGGGAATAGCGGGGGGGTTCAATGAGCAGTTCTTC. This encodes CASSLTGIAGGFNEQFF.

This chain links TRBV5-6 with TRBJ2-1, with D unclear. The CDR3 length is 16 residues. CDR1 is SGHDT and CDR2 is YYEEEE in the germline V gene. The ends were cut back, 4 bases at V and 1 base at J, with 15 bases in the middle. The CDR3 loop is CASSPPIRASYNEQFF. DNA of the CDR3: TGTGCCAGCAGCCCCCCGATCCGGGCGTCCTACAATGAGCAGTTCTTC.

This clonotype appeared many times. CDR3 in amino acids: CASRVGLAADLSYNEQFF. CDR3 bases: TGTGCCAGCAGGGTGGGGCTAGCGGCGGATCTCTCCTACAATGAGCAGTTCTTC. The chain uses TRBV6-2 or TRBV6-3 and TRBJ2-1, with 7 nucleotides matching TRBD2. Per the germline V gene, CDR1 is MNHEY and CDR2 is SVGEGT. The CDR3 runs 18 residues. After removal of 6 bases from V and 0 bases from J, the junction contained 14 bases not matched to a gene.

This rearrangement joins TRBV27 to TRBJ1-4, with D unresolved. V was trimmed by 11 bases and J by 4 bases, leaving 17 bases between them. CDR1 MNHEY and CDR2 SMNVEV come from the germline V gene (reference sequence). This CDR3 region has 14 residues. Here the CDR3 DNA reads TGTGCCTCTCGTGAGTTGGGCCTTAATGAAAAACTGTTTTTT. As protein: CASRELGLNEKLFF.

Comments on this clonotype: A single base separates this from a much larger clone, so it may be a read error. J is TRBJ2-1 and V is TRBV20-1; 10 nucleotides line up with TRBD2. The V gene end was trimmed by 1 base and the J gene end by 8 bases; junction bases not matched to a gene: 8. CDR1 and CDR2 from the germline V gene are DFQATT and SNEGSKA (reference sequence). This CDR3 has 15 residues. The CDR3 reads CSARGLAGVSYEQFF. The DNA for the CDR3 is TGCAGTGCTAGAGGGCTAGCGGGAGTATCCTATGAGCAGTTCTTC.

This clonotype was detected many times. The rearrangement links TRBV12-3 or TRBV12-4 to TRBJ2-3; D uncertain. The CDR3 is made up of 12 amino acids. V dropped 5 bases and J dropped 4 bases, with 7 bases sitting between them. The CDR3 spells CASSEYADTQYF. Here the CDR3 DNA reads TGTGCCAGCAGTGAGTACGCAGATACGCAGTATTTT.

This clonotype was detected many times. The chain links TRBV7-2 to TRBJ1-1; D ambiguous. V lost 3 bases and J 2 bases, leaving 7 bases between the germline ends. Germline V gives CDR1 SGHTA, CDR2 FQGNSA. This CDR3 region has 13 residues. The CDR3 is CASSFFGNTEAFF. The CDR3, as DNA: TGTGCCAGCAGCTTCTTCGGTAACACTGAAGCTTTCTTT.

This clonotype was observed many times. The gene calls are TRBV2 and TRBJ2-1; D call uncertain. V lost 2 bases and J lost 10, with 6 bases in between. The germline V gene encodes CDR1 SNHLY and CDR2 FYNNEI. The length of the CDR3 is 11 residues. The CDR3 loop reads CASSEPGEQFF. For the CDR3, the DNA is TGTGCCAGCAGTGAACCCGGGGAGCAGTTCTTC.

This clonotype showed up many times. This chain links TRBV29-1 with TRBJ2-3, with 7 bases identical to TRBD2. V was pared by 3 bases and J by 3 bases, with 18 bases of the junction left unmatched. Germline V gives CDR1 SQVTM, CDR2 ANQGSEA. There are 18 residues in the CDR3. The CDR3 spells CSVDTLWSSGGGTDTQYF. CDR3 DNA sequence: TGCAGCGTTGACACCCTGTGGTCTAGCGGCGGTGGGACAGATACGCAGTATTTT.

This clonotype was recorded only once. A read error may be the cause here, since a much bigger clone is one base away. This chain links TRBV20-1 with TRBJ2-3, with TRBD2 matching over 9 bases. The CDR3 has 14 residues. V lost 3 bases, J lost 8 bases, and 9 bases stayed unmatched. CDR1 and CDR2 (germline): DFQATT, SNEGSKA (reference sequence). CDR3 protein: CSASKRGAEATQYF. In DNA, the CDR3 is TGCAGTGCTAGTAAGCGGGGGGCGGAAGCTACGCAGTATTTT.

This clonotype was picked up many times. The rearrangement joins TRBV7-2 to TRBJ2-7; possibly TRBD1 for D (6 bases). CDR1 and CDR2 from the germline V gene are SGHTA and FQGNSA. This CDR3 is 13 amino acids long. V was trimmed by 5 bases and J by 8 bases, leaving 16 bases between them. CDR3 coding DNA: TGTGCCAGCAGCCCAGGGGTGAAGCTTCAGCAGTACTTC. Its translation: CASSPGVKLQQYF.

The chain employs TRBV11-2 and TRBJ1-5, with TRBD1 as a possible D gene (5 bases). CDR3 length: 15 residues. V was pared by 0 bases and J by 8 bases, with 14 bases between. The germline V gene has CDR1 SGHAT and CDR2 FQNNGV. CDR3 residues: CASSLDPGGREPQHF. The CDR3 DNA reads TGTGCCAGCAGCTTAGATCCCGGGGGACGGGAGCCCCAGCATTTT.